These 28 T cell receptor beta chains were sequenced from one sample in a study of blood T cell repertoires in COVID-19. Here immunoSEQ multiplex PCR was the method, and the copy in TCRdb shows in-frame clones only, minus some. The sample holds about 64,000 clones, around 80% seen once. Sequencing was carried out using peripheral blood. All receptors come from a woman aged 55-70 years with acute or convalescent COVID-19.

The V call is TRBV5-1, the J call TRBJ1-1, with D maybe TRBD1 (6 bases). This CDR3 comprises 15 residues. Germline V gives CDR1 SGHRS, CDR2 YFSETQ. V lost 4 bases to trimming and J lost 1 base, with 14 bases between them. The CDR3, as DNA: TGCGCCAGCAGCACGAACCCGGGACAGAACACTGAAGCTTTCTTT. Protein product: CASSTNPGQNTEAFF.

V usage is TRBV18 and J usage is TRBJ1-3, with D maybe TRBD1 (5 bases). Germline V gene lookup returns CDR1 KGHSH and CDR2 LQKENI. CDR3 size: 17 residues. The V end lost 0 bases, the J end lost 0 bases, and 12 bases lay between the germline ends. CDR3 DNA sequence: TGTGCCAGCTCACCACCGCCCGCCAGGGTCTCTGGAAACACCATATATTTT. Amino acids: CASSPPPARVSGNTIYF.

The rearrangement joins TRBV15 to TRBJ1-5; TRBD1 aligns across 8 bases. This CDR3 spans 18 amino acids. Germline CDR1 LNHNV, CDR2 YYDKDF (reference sequence). V lost 8 bases to trimming and J lost 0 bases; unmatched junction nucleotides: 15. In DNA, the CDR3 is TGTGCCACCGGACCCGGCAGGGGGCGTTTTAGTAGCAATCAGCCCCAGCATTTT. Protein product: CATGPGRGRFSSNQPQHF.

The V and J genes are TRBV9 and TRBJ2-2; 7 nucleotides line up with TRBD1. This CDR3 comprises 16 residues. V was pared by 3 bases and J by 0 bases, with 5 bases of the junction left unmatched. Per germline, CDR1 SGDLS and CDR2 YYNGEE. Here the CDR3 reads CASSAPQGSNTGELFF. The CDR3 DNA reads TGTGCCAGCAGCGCCCCACAGGGGTCGAACACCGGGGAGCTGTTTTTT.

The genes are TRBV14 and TRBJ2-7, with D perhaps TRBD1 (5 bases). V lost 5 bases and J lost 5, with 22 bases in between. CDR1 and CDR2 (germline): SGHDN, FVKESK. This CDR3 spans 16 amino acids. For the CDR3, the DNA is TGTGCCAGCAGCGCGCGTCTTGGGCAGGGCGAGGACGAGCAGTACTTC. Protein sequence: CASSARLGQGEDEQYF.

V usage is TRBV2 and J usage is TRBJ2-2; possibly TRBD2 for D (7 bases). V lost 6 bases to trimming and J lost 7 bases, with 18 bases between them. Per the germline V gene, CDR1 is SNHLY and CDR2 is FYNNEI. The CDR3 totals 15 residues. The CDR3: CASSLSPGEGGELFF. CDR3 bases: TGTGCCAGCAGCCTCAGCCCAGGGGAGGGCGGGGAGCTGTTTTTT.

The chain couples TRBV4-1 to TRBJ1-1; D call uncertain. This CDR3 comprises 15 residues. Trimming shortened V by 2 bases and J by 0 bases, and 10 bases separated the two germline ends. Looked up from germline, CDR1 is MGHRA and CDR2 is YSYEKL. As DNA, the CDR3 is TGCGCCAGCAGCCAAATTGGAGGGATGAACACTGAAGCTTTCTTT. Amino acids: CASSQIGGMNTEAFF.

The chain recombines TRBV6-6 with TRBJ2-3, with 8 bases matching TRBD2. The CDR3 totals 15 residues. Germline-derived CDR1 and CDR2 are MNHNY and SVGAGI (reference sequence). V lost 3 bases to trimming and J lost 10 bases; unmatched junction nucleotides: 12. CDR3 in amino acids: CASSYKAGESTAQYF. The CDR3 coding sequence is TGTGCCAGCAGTTATAAAGCGGGGGAATCTACAGCGCAGTATTTT.

The chain links TRBV6-5 to TRBJ1-2; TRBD1 agrees at 7 bases. Germline V gene sequence: CDR1 MNHEY, CDR2 SVGAGI. The ends lost 7 bases at V and 7 bases at J; junction bases unmatched: 6. The CDR3 has 12 amino acids. CDR3 amino acids: CASKYRGGGYTF. Here the CDR3 DNA reads TGTGCCAGCAAGTACAGGGGAGGTGGCTACACCTTC.

The rearrangement uses TRBV11-2 and TRBJ1-6; a possible D gene is TRBD1 (6 bases). The germline V gene encodes CDR1 SGHAT and CDR2 FQNNGV. The V end lost 5 bases, the J end lost 10 bases, and 18 bases lay between the germline ends. The CDR3 spans 15 residues. The CDR3 protein is CASSAPGQSVSPLHF. In DNA form, the CDR3 reads TGTGCCAGCAGCGCTCCGGGACAATCCGTATCACCCCTCCACTTT.

The chain carries TRBV5-1 and TRBJ1-3, with TRBD1 identical over 7 bases. Germline V gene sequence: CDR1 SGHRS, CDR2 YFSETQ. V was clipped by 5 bases and J by 0 bases; unmatched bases: 8. This CDR3 region has 16 residues. CDR3 protein: CASRSSGQSSGNTIYF. CDR3 in DNA: TGCGCCAGCAGGTCTTCGGGACAGAGCTCTGGAAACACCATATATTTT. The variable domain in full, with the rest retrieved from reference TRBV5-1 and TRBJ1-3, is KAGVTQTPRYLIKTRGQQVTLSCSPISGHRSVSWYQQTPGQGLQFLFEYFSETQRNKGNFPGRFSGRQFSNSRSEMNVSTLELGDSALYLCASRSSGQSSGNTIYFGEGSWLTVV.

The chain is built from TRBV6-6 and TRBJ2-2, with D unresolved. The ends were cut back, 3 bases at V and 6 bases at J, with 8 bases in the middle. This CDR3 comprises 13 residues. Germline CDR1 reads MNHNY; CDR2 reads SVGAGI (reference sequence). CDR3 sequence reads: CASSYHTSGELFF. CDR3 DNA sequence: TGTGCCAGCAGTTATCACACATCCGGGGAGCTGTTTTTT.

V and J are TRBV7-2 and TRBJ2-7; 8 nucleotides match TRBD1. Germline V gene data show CDR1 as SGHTA and CDR2 as FQGNSA. The CDR3 runs 15 residues. V shed 5 bases and J 3 bases; nucleotides not matched to a gene: 9. CDR3 in amino acids: CASSLGTGYFYEQYF. The DNA for the CDR3 is TGTGCCAGCAGCCTAGGGACAGGTTACTTCTACGAGCAGTACTTC.

V is TRBV12-5 and J is TRBJ2-2; D may be TRBD1 (6 bases). V lost 2 bases and J 5 bases, leaving 12 bases between the germline ends. Germline V gene data show CDR1 as LGHNT and CDR2 as FRNRAP. The CDR3 totals 15 residues. In nucleotides, the CDR3 is TGTGCTAGTGGTTTGAAAACTGGACAGACCGGGGAGCTGTTTTTT. Its translation is CASGLKTGQTGELFF.

The chain combines TRBV6-6 with TRBJ1-2; 7 bases map to TRBD1. The CDR3 totals 15 residues. The V segment lost 5 bases and the J segment 2 bases; nucleotides outside the gene matches: 8. In germline, CDR1 is MNHNY, CDR2 SVGAGI (reference sequence). For the CDR3, the DNA is TGTGCCAGCAGTCCGGGACAGCCCATGAACTATGGCTACACCTTC. It yields the protein CASSPGQPMNYGYTF.

This clone has only one observation. Other DNA sequences from this sample encode an identical CDR3 as well. This rearrangement joins TRBV9 to TRBJ2-3; 8 positions agree with TRBD2. CDR1 is SGDLS and CDR2 is YYNGEE in the germline V gene. Germline trimming cut 0 bases from V and 6 bases from J; bases unmatched to any gene: 3. This CDR3 spans 14 amino acids. The CDR3 sequence is CASSVAGGADTQYF. CDR3 bases: TGTGCCAGCAGCGTAGCGGGGGGGGCGGATACGCAGTATTTT.

The chain couples TRBV29-1 to TRBJ1-4, with 9 nucleotides matching TRBD1. Germline V CDR1 and CDR2: SQVTM, ANQGSEA. Unmatched junction bases numbered 8, after V lost 5 bases and J lost 4 bases. The CDR3 totals 15 residues. The CDR3 region is CSVPTGQGLNEKLFF. The CDR3 nucleotides are TGCAGCGTTCCTACCGGACAGGGGCTTAATGAAAAACTGTTTTTT.

CDR3 amino acids: CASSAGVREKLFF. CDR3 bases: TGCGCCAGCAGTGCAGGGGTCCGAGAAAAACTGTTTTTT. The chain is built from TRBV10-2 and TRBJ1-4, with D tentatively TRBD1 (6 bases). V lost 4 bases, J lost 8 bases, and 11 bases lay in between. The CDR3 has 13 residues. The germline V gene has CDR1 WSHSY and CDR2 SAAADI.

The rearrangement links TRBV6-5 to TRBJ2-1; weak D call: TRBD1 (5 bases). V gave up 8 bases and J gave up 5 bases, with 10 bases separating them. From germline, CDR1 is MNHEY and CDR2 SVGAGI. The CDR3 runs to 12 residues. CDR3 coding DNA: TGTGCCAGCGGACAAGGACACAATGAGCAGTTCTTC. The encoded protein is CASGQGHNEQFF.

The chain combines TRBV3-1 (or the pseudogene TRBV3-2) with TRBJ2-7, with no clear D. The CDR3 runs to 11 residues. Germline lookup yields CDR1 LGHDT and CDR2 YNNKEL (reference sequence). Trimming left V 1 base short and J 5 bases short, with 3 bases between. The CDR3 DNA reads as TGTGCCAGCAGCCAAGGCGACGAGCAGTACTTC. It encodes CASSQGDEQYF.

This chain links TRBV2 with TRBJ1-5; possibly TRBD1 for D (6 bases). There are 13 residues in the CDR3. V was pared by 1 base and J by 6 bases, with 7 bases between. Germline-derived CDR1 and CDR2 are SNHLY and FYNNEI. CDR3 sequence reads: CASSEEGGQPQHF. DNA of the CDR3: TGTGCCAGCAGTGAAGAAGGGGGTCAGCCCCAGCATTTT. Combining the CDR3 with reference TRBV2 and TRBJ1-5 gives the whole variable domain EPEVTQTPSHQVTQMGQEVILRCVPISNHLYFYWYRQILGQKVEFLVSFYNNEISEKSEIFDDQFSVERPDGSNFTLKIRSTKLEDSAMYFCASSEEGGQPQHFGDGTRLSIL.

The DNA for the CDR3 is TGTGCCAGCAGCGTAGATGACAGGGGAAGTAATCAGCCCCAGCATTTT. It specifies CASSVDDRGSNQPQHF. J is TRBJ1-5 and V is TRBV9; 8 bases are shared with TRBD1. The CDR3 length is 16 residues. Per the germline V gene, CDR1 is SGDLS and CDR2 is YYNGEE. J was trimmed by 4 bases and V by 0 bases; bases with no gene match: 6. Supplemented by reference TRBV9 and TRBJ1-5, the full variable domain reads DSGVTQTPKHLITATGQRVTLRCSPRSGDLSVYWYQQSLDQGLQFLIQYYNGEERAKGNILERFSAQQFPDLHSELNLSSLELGDSALYFCASSVDDRGSNQPQHFGDGTRLSIL.

This clone appeared a few times. The chain couples TRBV9 to TRBJ1-3; 7 nucleotides line up with TRBD1. In germline, CDR1 is SGDLS, CDR2 YYNGEE. Trimming took 4 bases from V and 3 from J; bases not matched to a gene: 1. The CDR3 is 13 residues long. The CDR3 DNA sequence: TGTGCCAGCAGCCAGGGGGATGGAAACACCATATATTTT. Translated: CASSQGDGNTIYF.

This clone was found a few times. The chain links TRBV19 to TRBJ2-3; D possibly corresponds to TRBD1 (5 bases). Trimming left V 4 bases short and J 3 bases short, with 5 bases between. The CDR3 length is 12 residues. CDR1 is LNHDA and CDR2 is SQIVND in the germline V gene (reference sequence). The CDR3 region has the DNA TGTGCCAGTAGTACAGGGACAGATACGCAGTATTTT. Translating gives CASSTGTDTQYF.

V usage is TRBV21-1 and J usage is TRBJ2-6; no check of the table's D call, TRBD1, against the DNA was made. TRBV21-1 is an annotated pseudogene. CDR3 size: 19 residues. CDR3 DNA sequence: TGTGCCAGCAGCAAAGGAGCTGGGACAGGGCCCTCTGGGGCCAACGTCCTGACTTTC. Translation gives CASSKGAGTGPSGANVLTF.

The rearrangement uses TRBV5-6 and TRBJ1-1, with 10 bases identical to TRBD1. V lost 4 bases and J lost 10; bases outside the gene matches: 7. The CDR3 has 13 residues. From germline, CDR1 is SGHDT and CDR2 YYEEEE. The CDR3 loop reads CASSADRGRGAFF. CDR3 DNA: TGTGCCAGCAGCGCTGACAGGGGGCGCGGAGCTTTCTTT.

The chain employs TRBV10-2 and TRBJ1-1, with D perhaps matching TRBD1 (5 bases). Trimming took 8 bases from V and 1 from J, leaving 8 bases between them. CDR3 length equals 12 residues. Germline V gene data show CDR1 as WSHSY and CDR2 as SAAADI. CDR3 loop: CASGTGNTEAFF. The CDR3 DNA is TGCGCCAGCGGGACTGGGAACACTGAAGCTTTCTTT.

Here the CDR3 DNA reads TGTGCCAGCAGCTTTGACAGGGGGCGCAATGAAAAACTGTTTTTT. As protein: CASSFDRGRNEKLFF. V gene TRBV7-9 combines with J gene TRBJ1-4; 10 bases match TRBD1. Germline trimming cut 3 bases from V and 5 bases from J; bases unmatched to any gene: 3. The germline V gene encodes CDR1 SEHNR and CDR2 FQNEAQ (reference sequence). The CDR3 spans 15 residues.